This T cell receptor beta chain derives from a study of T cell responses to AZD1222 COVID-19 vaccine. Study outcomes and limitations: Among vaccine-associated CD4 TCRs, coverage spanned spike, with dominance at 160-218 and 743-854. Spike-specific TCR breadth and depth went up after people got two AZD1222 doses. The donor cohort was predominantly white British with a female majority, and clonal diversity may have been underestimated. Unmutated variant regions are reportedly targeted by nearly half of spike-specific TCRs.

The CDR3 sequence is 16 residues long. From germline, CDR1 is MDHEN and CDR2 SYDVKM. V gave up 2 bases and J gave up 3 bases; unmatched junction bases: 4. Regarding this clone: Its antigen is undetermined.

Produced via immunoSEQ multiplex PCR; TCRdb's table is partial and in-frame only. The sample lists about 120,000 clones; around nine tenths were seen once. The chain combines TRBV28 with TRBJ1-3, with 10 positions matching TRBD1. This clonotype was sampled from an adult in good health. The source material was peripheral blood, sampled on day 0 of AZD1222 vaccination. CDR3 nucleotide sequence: TGTGCCAGCAGTTTACCGACAGGGGGCAGTGGAAACACCATATATTTT. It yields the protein CASSLPTGGSGNTIYF.